This T cell receptor (beta chain) originates from a study of blood T cells in healthy people across ages. Study findings and constraints: Estimates of diversity drawn from one million T cells were considered underestimates.

Every sample had a minimum of 6 million PBMCs isolated. Extraction yielded at least 6 micrograms of total RNA per sample. For the second PCR, which ran for about 7 to 11 cycles, a sample-barcoded 5' primer and a J-beta primer mix were used. Each of the samples gave a minimum of 3 million paired-end reads that contained CDR3. TCRdb independently ran MiXCR on the 5' RACE reads; one entry per CDR3 protein. The profile shows 550,000 to 750,000 distinct CDR3 sequences, 21% of them singletons. CDR3 length equals 16 residues. Germline CDR1 is ENHRY and CDR2 is SYGVKD. On this clonotype itself: The antigen is unknown. A much more abundant neighbour one base away suggests this may be a read error.

This chain joins TRBV10-3 and TRBJ1-4; D is perhaps TRBD1 (6 bases). Sequencing input: blood. This TCR was recovered from a man between 65 and 80 years old in good health. CDR3 in DNA: TGTGCCATCAGTGATTATTCGAGGGGGGCGACTGAAAACCTGTTTTTT. It specifies CAISDYSRGATENLFF.